The 4 T cell receptor beta chains below all came from one sample that was sequenced in a study of cytomegalovirus exposure and HLA in healthy donors. PCR employed 60 Vbeta and 13 Jbeta primers. TCRdb's copy holds only in-frame clones and misses some; the assay was immunoSEQ multiplex PCR. Counted here are around 130,000 clones, less than 85% occurring once; the ten biggest clones make up about 3.3%. Sequencing was carried out using PBMCs. The receptors here all came from a male donor in good health and CMV-seronegative.

This chain connects TRBV5-8 to TRBJ2-7; 9 bases are a match to TRBD1. This CDR3 comprises 14 residues. The germline CDR1 and CDR2 sequences are SGHTS and YDEGEE. Unmatched junction bases numbered 2, after V lost 0 bases and J lost 4 bases. Here the CDR3 DNA reads TGTGCCAGCAGCTTGGGGGGGACAGGGTACGAGCAGTACTTC. This codes for CASSLGGTGYEQYF.

This chain connects TRBV7-6 to TRBJ2-3; 7 bases line up with TRBD1. This CDR3 has 19 amino acids. Germline V gene lookup returns CDR1 SGHVS and CDR2 FNYEAQ. The V gene end was trimmed by 4 bases and the J gene end by 2 bases; junction bases not matched to a gene: 18. Here the CDR3 reads CASSSRLGVDRVATDTQYF. As DNA, the CDR3 is TGTGCCAGCAGCTCCCGCCTCGGAGTAGACAGGGTGGCCACAGATACGCAGTATTTT.

The rearrangement uses TRBV30 and TRBJ1-1; D gene unclear. The V gene's germline CDR1 is GTSNPN and CDR2 SVGIG (reference sequence). The CDR3 consists of 11 residues. Trimming cost V 4 bases and J 6 bases, with 9 bases left between them. The CDR3 here is CAWTPGAEAFF. The CDR3 nucleotides are TGTGCCTGGACCCCAGGCGCTGAAGCTTTCTTT.

Turning to this clone: Germline is not matched at one junction end, which may reflect a read error. The chain is built from TRBV7-9 and TRBJ1-2, with D unclear. The CDR3 loop spans 15 amino acids. Germline CDR1 reads SEHNR; CDR2 reads FQNEAQ (reference sequence). CDR3 protein: CSSSSLVEPLDGYTF. Here the CDR3 DNA reads TGTTCCAGCAGCTCACTGGTTGAGCCCCTAGATGGCTACACCTTC.